The clone carrying this T cell receptor beta chain appeared a few times. Its target is not known. The junction departs from the called germline gene at one end, perhaps through a read error. The data derive from a study of T-cell reconstitution after alpha-beta-depleted transplantation in children. Unique molecular identifiers were built into the TCRbeta library. TCRdb re-analysed the PCR reads in MiXCR, keeping a single row per CDR3 protein. The table lists 700,000 to 850,000 distinct CDR3 sequences, under 20% of them singletons, with under 6% in the top ten. General observations from the study: Expanded graft clones numbering several hundred reportedly gave rise to alpha-beta T cells about two months after transplant. Diversity of TCRbeta at day 60 was high in some patients, arising from surviving recipient T cells and thymic progenitors. T-cell counts and diversity at one year following transplant were attributed mainly to newly produced T cells.

The CDR3 has 12 residues. Germline loops: CDR1 KGHSH, CDR2 LQKENI. Sequenced here: PBMCs, mostly from graft donor cells, sampled 360 days after TCRalphabeta/CD19-depleted stem cell transplant. The chain uses TRBV18 and TRBJ2-7, with TRBD1 identical over 8 bases. The receptor's source is a male patient aged 10 to 17 who had a stem cell transplant for acute lymphoblastic leukemia, so the T cells may come from the graft donor. The CDR3 reads CASSPADRVIHF. CDR3 DNA sequence: TGTGCCAGCTCACCCGCGGACAGGGTTATTCACTTC.